The 23 T cell receptor beta chains presented below share a single source sample, sequenced in a study of T cells after posttransplantation cyclophosphamide. Sampled 1 year posttransplant, controls received myeloablative marrow transplants, methotrexate and a calcineurin inhibitor. Generated by immunoSEQ multiplex PCR, the TCRdb table keeps only in-frame clones and is missing some. The sample yields 21,000 or so clones, 86% seen once. The material was PBMCs, obtained 350 to 400 days after allogeneic stem cell transplant with calcineurin inhibitor and methotrexate. Receptor source: a female patient in her thirties or forties who received an allogeneic stem cell transplant from an unrelated donor, was CMV-positive, and had acute and chronic GVHD. Some T cells may possibly be graft donor cells.

CDR3 coding DNA: TGTGCCAGTAGTACAACGTTAACTATAAACACCGGGGAGCTGTTTTTT. Residues: CASSTTLTINTGELFF. The chain links TRBV19 to TRBJ2-2; D unclear. The V end lost 4 bases, the J end lost 2 bases, and 14 bases lay between the germline ends. The CDR3 has 16 residues. The germline V gene encodes CDR1 LNHDA and CDR2 SQIVND (reference sequence).

The genes are TRBV19 and TRBJ1-2, with D possibly TRBD1 on 5 matching bases. Looked up from germline, CDR1 is LNHDA and CDR2 is SQIVND (reference sequence). The germline V and J ends were trimmed by 6 bases and 2 bases, with 16 bases remaining between them. The CDR3 contains 15 residues. CDR3 nucleotides: TGTGCCAGTAGACACATTAGGGGAATAAACTATGGCTACACCTTC. This gives the protein CASRHIRGINYGYTF.

This chain connects TRBV7-8 to TRBJ2-7; 9 bases map to TRBD1. Trimming took 3 bases from V and 6 from J; bases not matched to a gene: 3. Germline CDR1 is SGHVS and CDR2 is FQNEAQ. There are 13 residues in the CDR3. The CDR3 region is CASSLTGGLEQYF. In DNA, the CDR3 is TGTGCCAGCAGCTTGACAGGGGGGCTCGAGCAGTACTTC.

The chain couples TRBV2 to TRBJ1-2; no firm D call. Germline V gene data show CDR1 as SNHLY and CDR2 as FYNNEI. Trimming removed 3 bases from V and 7 bases from J, with 9 bases in between. CDR3 size: 12 residues. CDR3 coding DNA: TGTGCCAGCAGTGAGCGGGGATCTGGCTACACCTTC. Translated: CASSERGSGYTF.

This sequence joins TRBV2 and TRBJ2-1, with TRBD2 matching over 9 bases. The CDR3 loop spans 18 amino acids. Germline CDR1 is SNHLY and CDR2 is FYNNEI. J lost 0 bases, V lost 5 bases, and 11 bases had no gene match. The CDR3 sequence: CASSSSTLTSGSYNEQFF. CDR3 DNA: TGTGCCAGCAGTTCCTCAACCCTGACTAGCGGCTCCTACAATGAGCAGTTCTTC.

The gene calls are TRBV29-1 and TRBJ2-7; perhaps TRBD1 as D (6 bases). Trimming stripped 4 bases from V and 6 bases from J, with 13 bases between. The CDR3 has 12 residues. The germline V gene has CDR1 SQVTM and CDR2 ANQGSEA. CDR3 bases: TGCAGCGTTGGGCACAGGGTAGGCGAGCAGTACTTC. Translation gives CSVGHRVGEQYF.

V gene TRBV19 combines with J gene TRBJ2-7, with D perhaps TRBD2 (6 bases). The CDR3 has 15 residues. Germline CDR1 reads LNHDA; CDR2 reads SQIVND (reference sequence). Trimming stripped 1 base from V and 3 bases from J, with 13 bases between. Here the CDR3 DNA reads TGTGCCAGTAGTATAGGGTTGGGGGGTCTCTACGAGCAGTACTTC. Protein: CASSIGLGGLYEQYF.

The chain recombines TRBV4-3 with TRBJ2-7; D gene uncertain. The CDR3 loop spans 14 amino acids. Germline CDR1 and CDR2: LGHNA and YSLEER. Trimming removed 1 base at V and 1 base at J, with 8 bases between. This chain's CDR3 is CASSQGAGSYEQYF. The CDR3 DNA reads TGCGCCAGCAGCCAAGGGGCAGGTTCCTACGAGCAGTACTTC.

J is TRBJ2-1 and V is TRBV10-1; 8 bases line up with TRBD1. Germline CDR1 reads WNHNN; CDR2 reads SYGVQD (reference sequence). The J segment lost 3 bases and the V segment lost 4 bases, leaving 5 bases of the junction unmatched. The CDR3 extends over 15 amino acids. CDR3 sequence (DNA): TGCGCCAGCAGTGTCGACAGGGGAGGCTACAATGAGCAGTTCTTC. It encodes CASSVDRGGYNEQFF.

In this sample, this clone is medium-sized (0.01 to 0.1%). The rearrangement joins TRBV28 to TRBJ1-1; a possible D gene is TRBD1 (6 bases). The CDR3 is made up of 15 amino acids. Germline CDR1 is MDHEN and CDR2 is SYDVKM. Trimming took off 3 bases at V and 2 bases at J, with 13 bases between the two ends. The CDR3 DNA follows: TGTGCCAGCAGTTTTTCTCTACAGGGCAACACTGAAGCTTTCTTT. Translation gives CASSFSLQGNTEAFF.

This chain links TRBV27 with TRBJ2-7, with TRBD2 identical over 8 bases. V gave up 2 bases and J gave up 5 bases; unmatched junction bases: 14. The CDR3 length is 17 residues. Germline V gene sequence: CDR1 MNHEY, CDR2 SMNVEV (reference sequence). The CDR3 is CASSLSGGQAAVNEQYF. The DNA of the CDR3 is TGTGCCAGCAGTTTAAGCGGGGGACAAGCGGCGGTTAACGAGCAGTACTTC.

The J gene is TRBJ1-1, the V gene TRBV5-5; possible D gene TRBD1, 6 bases. The CDR3 length is 14 residues. CDR1 is SGHKS, CDR2 YYEKEE, per germline (reference sequence). V lost 4 bases, J lost 3 bases, and 13 bases lay in between. The CDR3 DNA sequence: TGTGCCAGCAGCAGCACAGGGTTCGACACTGAAGCTTTCTTT. This sequence encodes CASSSTGFDTEAFF.

The rearrangement links TRBV6-4 to TRBJ2-3, with 7 bases that match TRBD2. CDR1 and CDR2 (germline): MRHNA, SNTAGT. This CDR3 has 14 residues. J was trimmed by 1 base and V by 4 bases; bases with no gene match: 2. Written as DNA, the CDR3 is TGTGCCAGCAGTGGACGGGGGGGCACAGATACGCAGTATTTT. Translated: CASSGRGGTDTQYF.

By frequency in the sample, this clone is medium-sized. This chain joins TRBV19 and TRBJ1-3; no firm D call. CDR3 length equals 15 residues. The germline gives CDR1 LNHDA, CDR2 SQIVND (reference sequence). Trimming took 1 base from V and 0 from J, leaving 7 bases between them. The CDR3 DNA follows: TGTGCCAGTAGTATAGGGGAGTTCTCTGGAAACACCATATATTTT. It specifies CASSIGEFSGNTIYF.

CDR3 nucleotide sequence: TGTGCCAGCAGCCGGGGGGCTGAAGCTTTCTTT. Encoded protein: CASSRGAEAFF. The chain combines TRBV6-5 with TRBJ1-1, with a tentative D call TRBD1 (5 bases). Trimming shortened V by 6 bases and J by 6 bases, and 8 bases separated the two germline ends. Germline V gives CDR1 MNHEY, CDR2 SVGAGI. The CDR3 consists of 11 residues.

The CDR3 DNA is TGTGCCAGCAGCTTAGGAGGCAGCCGCTACGAGCAGTACTTC. Its protein is CASSLGGSRYEQYF. The gene calls are TRBV7-2 and TRBJ2-7; D call uncertain. V was shortened by 1 base and J by 3 bases, with 10 bases between the two germline ends. Germline V gives CDR1 SGHTA, CDR2 FQGNSA. The CDR3 is made up of 14 amino acids.

This chain uses TRBV6-5 with TRBJ2-7, with 12 nucleotides matching TRBD2. The CDR3 spans 13 residues. Germline values: CDR1 MNHEY, CDR2 SVGAGI. After removal of 5 bases from V and 10 bases from J, the junction contained 6 bases not matched to a gene. This CDR3 is CASSNGLAGPQYF. CDR3 coding DNA: TGTGCCAGCAGTAATGGACTAGCGGGGCCTCAGTACTTC.

This clone has only one observation. The chain links TRBV27 to TRBJ2-5, with D maybe TRBD2 (5 bases). The CDR3 is made up of 16 amino acids. V lost 5 bases and J lost 3, with 19 bases in between. Per germline, CDR1 MNHEY and CDR2 SMNVEV (reference sequence). This CDR3 is CASSEFPLRTEETQYF. DNA for the CDR3: TGTGCCAGCAGTGAATTCCCTTTGCGGACTGAAGAGACCCAGTACTTC.

The chain has TRBV6-5 and TRBJ1-5, with D uncertain. The CDR3 is made up of 11 amino acids. Deletions cut 5 bases from V and 6 bases from J, with 5 bases between. Per the germline V gene, CDR1 is MNHEY and CDR2 is SVGAGI. The CDR3 here is CASSESQPQHF. The CDR3 bases are TGTGCCAGCAGTGAGAGTCAGCCCCAGCATTTT.

The chain employs TRBV6-5 and TRBJ1-2; D remains ambiguous. V was clipped by 6 bases and J by 3 bases, with 17 bases between them. There are 15 residues in the CDR3. Germline V gene lookup returns CDR1 MNHEY and CDR2 SVGAGI. Written as DNA, the CDR3 is TGTGCCAGCAGGCCGGGGAGGGTATTGCACTATGGCTACACCTTC. This encodes CASRPGRVLHYGYTF.

This clone was picked up one time. Mismatch with germline at one junction end may stem from a read error. The rearrangement joins TRBV5-1 to TRBJ2-5; perhaps TRBD2 as D (6 bases). In germline, CDR1 is SGHRS, CDR2 YFSETQ. The CDR3 is 13 residues long. DNA of the CDR3: TGCGTCAGCAGCTCCGTTGGAGGGGAGACCCAGTACTTC. This encodes CVSSSVGGETQYF.

The J gene is TRBJ1-2, the V gene TRBV30; 7 nucleotides line up with TRBD1. CDR1 and CDR2 from the germline V gene are GTSNPN and SVGIG (reference sequence). This CDR3 comprises 13 residues. With V trimmed by 2 bases and J by 6 bases, 6 bases remained unmatched. The CDR3 reads CAWSPTGEHGYTF. CDR3 bases: TGTGCCTGGAGTCCAACAGGGGAACATGGCTACACCTTC.

The V gene is TRBV6-5, the J gene TRBJ1-2; a weak D match, TRBD1 (6 bases). Trimming shortened V by 3 bases and J by 8 bases, and 10 bases separated the two germline ends. The germline V gene encodes CDR1 MNHEY and CDR2 SVGAGI. The CDR3 extends over 12 amino acids. CDR3 nucleotides: TGTGCCAGCAGTTATACAGGGTCGGGCTACACCTTC. It yields the protein CASSYTGSGYTF.